A selection of T cell receptor beta chains follows, all from one sample in a study of cytomegalovirus exposure and HLA in healthy donors. Assay: immunoSEQ multiplex PCR; the TCRdb copy retains only in-frame clones and omits some. This table holds approximately 100,000 clones, 74% found once. The specimen was PBMCs. The receptors stem from a human donor in good health. The CDR3 runs from the conserved cysteine through the conserved F or W. The D gene is left open where the match is weak. Only some rows state a clone size, as once, few, many or a class for expanded clones.

size	V	D	J	length	DNA	CDR3
NA	TRBV29-1	TRBD1	TRBJ2-1	14	TGCAGCGTTGATGCGCTGACAGGGGGCAATGAGCAGTTCTTC	CSVDALTGGNEQFF
NA	TRBV5-6	TRBD1	TRBJ1-4	18	TGTGCCAGCAGCTCGGGCCGGACAGGGCATGCAACTAATGAAAAACTGTTTTTT	CASSSGRTGHATNEKLFF
few	TRBV5-1	NA	TRBJ1-2	13	TGCGCCAGCAGCTTTGACGGGGGAGGTGGCTACACCTTC	CASSFDGGGGYTF
once	TRBV29-1	NA	TRBJ1-3	13	TGCAGCGTTGAGGCCATAAAAGGAAACACCATATATTTT	CSVEAIKGNTIYF
NA	TRBV7-2	TRBD1	TRBJ1-1	14	TGTGCCAGCAGCTTAGGGGCAGGGGGGACTGAAGCTTTCTTT	CASSLGAGGTEAFF
few	TRBV11-1	TRBD2	TRBJ2-7	16	TGTGCCAGCAGCTTAGCTCGGGGGGTGAGCTCCTACGAGCAGTACTTC	CASSLARGVSSYEQYF
NA	TRBV29-1	TRBD2	TRBJ2-7	13	TGCAGCGTTAGCGGGGGCGCCTCGCGGGAGCAGTACTTC	CSVSGGASREQYF
NA	TRBV16	TRBD1	TRBJ1-5	15	TGTGCCAGCAGCCAATATGACAGGGGGGGTCAGCCCCAGCATTTT	CASSQYDRGGQPQHF
NA	TRBV4-3	TRBD2	TRBJ2-1	15	TGCGCCAGCAGCCAAGGGACTAGCGCGAAGAGTGAGCAGTTCTTC	CASSQGTSAKSEQFF
NA	TRBV14	TRBD1	TRBJ1-2	14	TGTGCCAGCAGCTTACGACAGGGCTACTATGGCTACACCTTC	CASSLRQGYYGYTF
NA	TRBV11-2	TRBD1	TRBJ1-5	16	TGTGCCAGCAGCTTAGACTGGAGGGACAGAAGGCAGCCCCAGCATTTT	CASSLDWRDRRQPQHF
NA	TRBV4-2	TRBD2	TRBJ2-1	17	TGTGCCAGCAGCCAAGAATATCGAGGACTAGCAGTCAATGAGCAGTTCTTC	CASSQEYRGLAVNEQFF
few	TRBV4-1	NA	TRBJ1-3	14	TGCGCCAGCAGCCCCTGGACAGCTGGAAACACCATATATTTT	CASSPWTAGNTIYF
NA	TRBV5-4	NA	TRBJ2-7	15	TGTGCCAGCAGCTTGCCCGGACAGATCAGCTACGAGCAGTACTTC	CASSLPGQISYEQYF
NA	TRBV9	NA	TRBJ2-6	15	TGTGCCAGCAGCCTCGGGGGCTCTGGGGCCAACGTCCTGACTTTC	CASSLGGSGANVLTF
NA	TRBV27	NA	TRBJ2-3	13	TGTGCCAGCAGACCCGGTGGCACAGATACGCAGTATTTT	CASRPGGTDTQYF
NA	TRBV7-2	NA	TRBJ2-5	14	TGTGCCAGCAGCTTTGCGGGACAGCAAGAGACCCAGTACTTC	CASSFAGQQETQYF
NA	TRBV6-5	TRBD2	TRBJ2-7	16	TGTGCCAGCAGTTTTACTAGCGGGGGGAGTAATTACGAGCAGTACTTC	CASSFTSGGSNYEQYF
few	TRBV7-2	TRBD1	TRBJ1-2	15	TGTGCCAGCAGCCCAAGAGGGGGCGTCGGGTATGGCTACACCTTC	CASSPRGGVGYGYTF
once	TRBV7-2	NA	TRBJ1-2	15	TGTGCCAGCAGCAGACAGGTCACTACACCCTATGGCTACACCTTC	CASSRQVTTPYGYTF
NA	TRBV27	NA	TRBJ1-6	17	TGTGCCAGCAGTTTATCGGCGGGGTGGGGGGGGAATTCACCCCTCCACTTT	CASSLSAGWGGNSPLHF
once	TRBV6-1	NA	TRBJ2-5	15	TGTGCCAGCAGTGAAGCTCTCGCGCGGCAAGAGACCCAGTACTTC	CASSEALARQETQYF
NA	TRBV7-2	TRBD2	TRBJ2-7	17	TGTGCCAGCAGCTTAGTCTTTCGGGAGGGAGCCTTCTACGAGCAGTACTTC	CASSLVFREGAFYEQYF